The following is a T cell receptor (beta chain) sequence with its context. Sequenced by immunoSEQ multiplex PCR; TCRdb stores in-frame clones only, minus some. The sample consists of about 160,000 clones, about four fifths of them appearing once. The source of the sample is a study of blood T cell repertoires in COVID-19. Overall study context: Collection of acute and convalescent COVID-19 samples took place in the United States, Italy and Spain.

The CDR3 is 16 amino acids. Germline assignment: CDR1 SGHVS and CDR2 FQNEAQ. V was cut by 2 bases and J by 3 bases, with 16 bases left in between. Source material: peripheral blood. This chain uses TRBV7-8 with TRBJ1-1; a weak D match, TRBD1 (5 bases). This TCR was sampled from a man between 65 and 80 years old who had recovered from COVID-19. The DNA of the CDR3 is TGTGCCAGCAGCTTATCGCGGGGCCGAAGGGACACTGAAGCTTTCTTT. It specifies CASSLSRGRRDTEAFF.